This entry lists 4 T cell receptor beta chains sequenced from one sample in a study of T-cell memory formation after mild COVID-19. TCRdb reanalysed the 5' RACE reads using MiXCR and keeps one entry per CDR3 protein. The sample carries approximately 290,000 distinct CDR3 sequences, about 16% recorded once. Sequenced sample: PBMCs or a T cell subset sorted from them (not recorded which). The receptors shown here come from a man in his late teens or twenties who had mild COVID-19 (a few samples of this study predate the infection). Cell type and time point are not known.

The rearrangement links TRBV5-5 to TRBJ1-2; D may be TRBD1 (5 bases). The CDR3 loop spans 15 amino acids. Germline V gives CDR1 SGHKS, CDR2 YYEKEE (reference sequence). V was shortened by 2 bases and J by 4 bases, with 15 bases between the two germline ends. The CDR3 here is CASSFNRGPLYGYTF. CDR3 coding DNA: TGTGCCAGCAGCTTTAATCGGGGACCTCTCTATGGCTACACCTTC.

The rearrangement links TRBV20-1 to TRBJ2-5, with D unresolved. V dropped 5 bases and J dropped 2 bases, with 9 bases sitting between them. Germline CDR1 is DFQATT and CDR2 is SNEGSKA (reference sequence). The CDR3 has 12 residues. CDR3 residues: CSAGVEQETQYF. CDR3 coding DNA: TGCAGTGCTGGTGTGGAACAAGAGACCCAGTACTTC.

There are a few counts of this clonotype. This chain connects TRBV5-1 to TRBJ1-1, with a possible D match to TRBD1 (5 bases). The CDR3 loop spans 14 amino acids. Germline values: CDR1 SGHRS, CDR2 YFSETQ. V lost 0 bases, J lost 11 bases, and 17 bases lay in between. This CDR3 is CASSLGPEAGPAFF. The CDR3 DNA is TGCGCCAGCAGCTTGGGGCCCGAGGCGGGGCCGGCTTTCTTT.

J is TRBJ2-1 and V is TRBV7-8; 7 bases map to TRBD2. The CDR3 runs to 11 residues. Per the germline V gene, CDR1 is SGHVS and CDR2 is FQNEAQ. With V trimmed by 1 base and J by 13 bases, 1 base remained unmatched. The CDR3 region is CASSLERDQFF. The DNA for the CDR3 is TGTGCCAGCAGCTTAGAGCGGGACCAGTTCTTC.